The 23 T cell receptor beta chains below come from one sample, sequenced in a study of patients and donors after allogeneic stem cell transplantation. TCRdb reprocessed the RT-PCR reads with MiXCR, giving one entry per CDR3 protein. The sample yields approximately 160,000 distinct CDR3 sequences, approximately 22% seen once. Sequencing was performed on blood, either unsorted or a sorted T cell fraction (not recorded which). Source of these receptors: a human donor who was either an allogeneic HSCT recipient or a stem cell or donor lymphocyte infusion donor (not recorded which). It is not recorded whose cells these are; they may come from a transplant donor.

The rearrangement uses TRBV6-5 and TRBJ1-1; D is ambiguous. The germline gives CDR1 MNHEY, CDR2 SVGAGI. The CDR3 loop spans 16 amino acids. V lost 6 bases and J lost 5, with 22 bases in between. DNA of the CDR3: TGTGCCAGCAGAACCAACGAGGGAGGAACGGGAACTGAAGCTTTCTTT. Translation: CASRTNEGGTGTEAFF.

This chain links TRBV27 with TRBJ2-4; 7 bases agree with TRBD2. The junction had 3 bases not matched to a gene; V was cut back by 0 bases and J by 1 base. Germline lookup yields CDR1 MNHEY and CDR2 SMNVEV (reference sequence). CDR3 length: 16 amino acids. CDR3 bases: TGTGCCAGCAGTTTATCTAGCGGGTTGGCCAAAAACATTCAGTACTTC. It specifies CASSLSSGLAKNIQYF.

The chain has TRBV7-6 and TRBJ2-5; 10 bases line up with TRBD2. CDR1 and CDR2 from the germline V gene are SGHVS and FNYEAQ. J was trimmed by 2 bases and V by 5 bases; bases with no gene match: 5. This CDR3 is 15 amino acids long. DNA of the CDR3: TGTGCCAGCAGCGCACTAGCGGGGAATCAAGAGACCCAGTACTTC. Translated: CASSALAGNQETQYF.

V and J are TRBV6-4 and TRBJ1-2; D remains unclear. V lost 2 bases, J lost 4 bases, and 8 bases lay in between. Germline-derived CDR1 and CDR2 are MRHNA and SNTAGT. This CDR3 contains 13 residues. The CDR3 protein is CASSDTGSYGYTF. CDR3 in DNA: TGTGCCAGCAGTGACACGGGAAGCTATGGCTACACCTTC.

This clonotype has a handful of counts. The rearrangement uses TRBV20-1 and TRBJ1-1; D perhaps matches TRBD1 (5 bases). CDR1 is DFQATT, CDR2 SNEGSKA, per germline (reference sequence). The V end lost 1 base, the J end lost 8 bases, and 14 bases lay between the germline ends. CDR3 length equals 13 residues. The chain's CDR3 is CSARGSQGKEAFF. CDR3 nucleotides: TGCAGTGCTAGAGGCTCGCAGGGCAAGGAAGCTTTCTTT.

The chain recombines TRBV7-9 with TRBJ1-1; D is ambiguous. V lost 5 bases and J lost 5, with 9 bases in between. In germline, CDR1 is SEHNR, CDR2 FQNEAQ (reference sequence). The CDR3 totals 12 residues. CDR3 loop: CASSPVWTEAFF. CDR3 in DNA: TGTGCCAGCAGCCCTGTTTGGACTGAAGCTTTCTTT.

The CDR3 coding sequence is TGCAGCGTTGTACCGGGACTAGCACGTAACAATGAGCAGTTCTTC. Its translation: CSVVPGLARNNEQFF. The chain links TRBV29-1 to TRBJ2-1, with TRBD2 identical over 9 bases. Germline V gene sequence: CDR1 SQVTM, CDR2 ANQGSEA. CDR3 size: 15 residues. V was pared by 4 bases and J by 5 bases, with 9 bases of the junction left unmatched.

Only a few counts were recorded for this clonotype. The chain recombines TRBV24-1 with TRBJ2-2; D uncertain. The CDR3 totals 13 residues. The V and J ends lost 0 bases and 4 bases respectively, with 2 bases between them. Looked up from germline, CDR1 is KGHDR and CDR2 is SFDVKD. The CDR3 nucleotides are TGTGCCACCAGTGATTTGTCCACCGGGGAGCTGTTTTTT. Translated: CATSDLSTGELFF.

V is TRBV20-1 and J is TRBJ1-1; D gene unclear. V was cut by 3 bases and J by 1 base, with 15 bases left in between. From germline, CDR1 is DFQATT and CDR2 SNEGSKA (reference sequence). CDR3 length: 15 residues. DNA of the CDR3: TGCAGTGCTAGTAAGGGTTTGAAAAGGAACACTGAAGCTTTCTTT. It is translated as CSASKGLKRNTEAFF.

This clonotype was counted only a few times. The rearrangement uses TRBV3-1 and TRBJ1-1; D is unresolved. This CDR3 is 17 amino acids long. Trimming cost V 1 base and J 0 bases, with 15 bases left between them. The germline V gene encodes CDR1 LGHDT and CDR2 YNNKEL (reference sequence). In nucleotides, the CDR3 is TGTGCCAGCAGCCAAGCTAAAGCTTCGGGATTGAACACTGAAGCTTTCTTT. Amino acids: CASSQAKASGLNTEAFF.

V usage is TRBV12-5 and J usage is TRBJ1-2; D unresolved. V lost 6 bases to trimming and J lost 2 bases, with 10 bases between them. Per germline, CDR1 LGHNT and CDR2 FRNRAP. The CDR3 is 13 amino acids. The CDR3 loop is CASGIHTNYGYTF. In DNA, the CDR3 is TGTGCTAGTGGCATACATACAAACTATGGCTACACCTTC.

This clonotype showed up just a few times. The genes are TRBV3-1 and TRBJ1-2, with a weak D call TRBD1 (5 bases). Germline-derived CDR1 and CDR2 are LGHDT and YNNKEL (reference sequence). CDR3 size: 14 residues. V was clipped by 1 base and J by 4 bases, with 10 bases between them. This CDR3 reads CASSQVQEFYGYTF. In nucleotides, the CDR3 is TGTGCCAGCAGCCAAGTACAGGAATTCTATGGCTACACCTTC.

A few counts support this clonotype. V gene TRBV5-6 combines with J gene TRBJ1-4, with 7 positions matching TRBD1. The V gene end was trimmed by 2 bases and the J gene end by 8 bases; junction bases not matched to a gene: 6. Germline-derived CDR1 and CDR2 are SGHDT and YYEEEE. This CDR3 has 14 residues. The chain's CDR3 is CASSLKGAYEKLFF. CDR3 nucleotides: TGTGCCAGCAGCTTAAAGGGGGCTTACGAAAAACTGTTTTTT.

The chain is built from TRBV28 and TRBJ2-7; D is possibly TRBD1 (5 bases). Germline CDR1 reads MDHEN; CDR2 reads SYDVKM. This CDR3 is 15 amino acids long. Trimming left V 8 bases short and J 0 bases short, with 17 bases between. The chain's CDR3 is CASAPQGRRSYEQYF. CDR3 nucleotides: TGTGCCAGCGCACCCCAGGGTCGACGCTCCTACGAGCAGTACTTC. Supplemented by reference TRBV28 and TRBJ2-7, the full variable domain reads DVKVTQSSRYLVKRTGEKVFLECVQDMDHENMFWYRQDPGLGLRLIYFSYDVKMKEKGDIPEGYSVSREKKERFSLILESASTNQTSMYLCASAPQGRRSYEQYFGPGTRLTVT.

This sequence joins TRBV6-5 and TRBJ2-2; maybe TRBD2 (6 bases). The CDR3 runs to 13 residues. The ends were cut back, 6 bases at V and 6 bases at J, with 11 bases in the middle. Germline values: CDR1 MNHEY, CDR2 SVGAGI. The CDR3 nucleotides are TGTGCCAGCAGGGGGGAGGAGGCCGGGGAGCTGTTTTTT. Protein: CASRGEEAGELFF.

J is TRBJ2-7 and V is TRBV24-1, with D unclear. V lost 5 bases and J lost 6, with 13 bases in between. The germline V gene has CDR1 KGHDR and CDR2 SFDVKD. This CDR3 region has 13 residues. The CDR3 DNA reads TGTGCCACCAGTGCCGGCCCCAAGGGCGAGCAGTACTTC. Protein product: CATSAGPKGEQYF.

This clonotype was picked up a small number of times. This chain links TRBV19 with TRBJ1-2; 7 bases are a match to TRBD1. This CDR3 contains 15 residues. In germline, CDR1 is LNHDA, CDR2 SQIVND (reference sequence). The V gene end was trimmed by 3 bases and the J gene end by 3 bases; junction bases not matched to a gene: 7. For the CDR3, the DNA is TGTGCCAGTAGTATGGAGACAGGGTACGACTATGGCTACACCTTC. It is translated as CASSMETGYDYGYTF.

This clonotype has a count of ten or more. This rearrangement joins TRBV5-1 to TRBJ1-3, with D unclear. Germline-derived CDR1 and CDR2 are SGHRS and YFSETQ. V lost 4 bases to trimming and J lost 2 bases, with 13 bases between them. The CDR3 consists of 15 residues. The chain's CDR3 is CASSPLSGAGNTIYF. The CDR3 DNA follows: TGCGCCAGCAGCCCCCTAAGTGGGGCTGGAAACACCATATATTTT.

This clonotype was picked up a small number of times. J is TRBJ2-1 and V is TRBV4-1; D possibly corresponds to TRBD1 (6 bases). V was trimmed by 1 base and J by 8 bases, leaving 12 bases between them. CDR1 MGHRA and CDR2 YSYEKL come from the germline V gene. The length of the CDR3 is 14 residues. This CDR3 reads CASSQGQGRDEQFF. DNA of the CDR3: TGCGCCAGCAGCCAAGGGCAGGGGCGGGATGAGCAGTTCTTC.

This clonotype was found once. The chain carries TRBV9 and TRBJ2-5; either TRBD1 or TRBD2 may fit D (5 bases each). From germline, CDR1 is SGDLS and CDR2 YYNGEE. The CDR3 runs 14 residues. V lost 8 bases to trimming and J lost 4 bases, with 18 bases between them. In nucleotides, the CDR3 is TGTGCCAGTTGCCCCAACCAGGGACCAGAGACCCAGTACTTC. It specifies CASCPNQGPETQYF.

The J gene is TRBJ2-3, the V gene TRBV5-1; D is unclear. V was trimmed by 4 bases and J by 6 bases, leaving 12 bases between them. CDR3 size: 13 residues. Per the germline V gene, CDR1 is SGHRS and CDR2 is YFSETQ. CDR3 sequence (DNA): TGCGCCAGCAGCGTTACAGTTGAGGATACGCAGTATTTT. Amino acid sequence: CASSVTVEDTQYF.

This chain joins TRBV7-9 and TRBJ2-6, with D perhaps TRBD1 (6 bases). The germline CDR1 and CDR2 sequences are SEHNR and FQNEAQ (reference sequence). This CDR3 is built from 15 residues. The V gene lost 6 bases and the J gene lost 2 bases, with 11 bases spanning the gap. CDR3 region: CASRHNRAGANVLTF. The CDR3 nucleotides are TGTGCCAGCAGGCACAACAGGGCTGGGGCCAACGTCCTGACTTTC. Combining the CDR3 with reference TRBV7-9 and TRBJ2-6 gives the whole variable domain DTGVSQNPRHKITKRGQNVTFRCDPISEHNRLYWYRQTLGQGPEFLTYFQNEAQLEKSRLLSDRFSAERPKGSFSTLEIQRTEQGDSAMYLCASRHNRAGANVLTFGAGSRLTVL.

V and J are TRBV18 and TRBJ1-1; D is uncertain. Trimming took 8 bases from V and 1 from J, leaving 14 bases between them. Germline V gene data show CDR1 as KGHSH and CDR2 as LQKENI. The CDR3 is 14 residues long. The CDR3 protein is CASPAPSKNTEAFF. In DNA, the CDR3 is TGTGCCAGCCCAGCCCCGAGCAAGAACACTGAAGCTTTCTTT.